The 14 T cell receptor beta chains in this list originate from one sample, sequenced in a study of type 1 and type 2 diabetes patients. PCR was run on genomic DNA. A primer set of 30 forward and 13 reverse primers amplified the CDR3. TCRdb used MiXCR to reprocess the multiplex PCR reads, holding one entry per CDR3 protein. The data show under 300,000 distinct CDR3 sequences, around 47% seen once. The sample taken for sequencing was peripheral blood mononuclear cells (PBMCs). The receptors come from a man aged 18 to 29 with type 2 diabetes.

The chain carries TRBV7-3 and TRBJ1-6, with D uncertain. Germline CDR1 is SGHTA and CDR2 is FQGTGA. CDR3 length: 12 amino acids. The germline V and J ends were trimmed by 5 bases and 7 bases, with 6 bases remaining between them. The chain's CDR3 is CASSRENSPLHF. CDR3 sequence (DNA): TGTGCCAGCAGCAGGGAAAATTCACCCCTCCACTTT.

The chain is built from TRBV4-1 and TRBJ2-1; 7 bases line up with TRBD2. Per the germline V gene, CDR1 is MGHRA and CDR2 is YSYEKL. This CDR3 spans 17 amino acids. The junction had 14 bases not matched to a gene; V was cut back by 4 bases and J by 5 bases. CDR3 in amino acids: CASSPLQAGLMDNEQFF. The CDR3 nucleotides are TGCGCCAGCAGCCCCCTCCAAGCGGGGTTGATGGACAATGAGCAGTTCTTC.

The chain is built from TRBV19 and TRBJ2-2; maybe TRBD2 (6 bases). The ends were cut back, 7 bases at V and 4 bases at J, with 19 bases in the middle. This CDR3 comprises 16 residues. Germline-derived CDR1 and CDR2 are LNHDA and SQIVND (reference sequence). Here the CDR3 DNA reads TGTGCCAGTACCCTACTGGCCGGGAGCGCCACCGGGGAGCTGTTTTTT. This gives the protein CASTLLAGSATGELFF.

This chain links TRBV6-1 with TRBJ1-1; D unclear. Germline CDR1 and CDR2: MNHNS and SASEGT. The CDR3 sequence is 14 residues long. V was shortened by 6 bases and J by 4 bases, with 15 bases between the two germline ends. CDR3 sequence reads: CASSSHYGGTEAFF. CDR3 nucleotide sequence: TGTGCCAGCAGCTCTCATTATGGAGGCACTGAAGCTTTCTTT.

This clonotype came up once. An end of the junction differs from the germline gene, which may be a read error. This chain uses TRBV7-2 with TRBJ2-7; D unresolved. CDR1 is SGHTA, CDR2 FQGNSA, per germline. This CDR3 comprises 14 residues. The CDR3 region is CASSEWWSPYGQYF. CDR3 sequence (DNA): TGTGCCAGCAGTGAATGGTGGTCCCCCTACGGGCAGTACTTC.

CDR3 coding DNA: TGTGCCAGTAGTCCATACCCGTTAGCGGGAGGTTTCGGGGAGCTGTTTTTT. It yields the protein CASSPYPLAGGFGELFF. The chain couples TRBV19 to TRBJ2-2; 10 bases line up with TRBD2. This CDR3 region has 17 residues. CDR1 is LNHDA and CDR2 is SQIVND in the germline V gene (reference sequence). J lost 7 bases, V lost 5 bases, and 13 bases had no gene match.

The rearrangement uses TRBV12-3 or TRBV12-4 and TRBJ2-7, with 7 positions matching TRBD1. V dropped 3 bases and J dropped 3; count of bases not matched to a gene: 5. The CDR3 is made up of 14 amino acids. CDR3 residues: CASSLVRGIYEQYF. DNA for the CDR3: TGTGCCAGCAGTTTGGTCAGGGGGATCTACGAGCAGTACTTC.

In DNA form, the CDR3 reads TGTGCCAGCAGCCAAGGGCGAGCCAAAGAGACCCAGTACTTC. It encodes CASSQGRAKETQYF. The genes are TRBV4-2 and TRBJ2-5, with D unclear. With 1 base removed from V and 3 bases from J, the gap between germline ends came to 9 bases. This CDR3 has 14 amino acids. Germline V gene sequence: CDR1 LGHNA, CDR2 YNFKEQ.

V gene TRBV19 combines with J gene TRBJ1-5; D unresolved. Trimming took 5 bases from V and 0 from J, leaving 11 bases between them. Germline V gives CDR1 LNHDA, CDR2 SQIVND (reference sequence). CDR3 length: 15 amino acids. The DNA of the CDR3 is TGTGCCAGTAGTGCGAGGGTGGGTAGCAATCAGCCCCAGCATTTT. Encoded protein: CASSARVGSNQPQHF.

This clonotype was detected ten times or more. The chain has TRBV12-3 or TRBV12-4 and TRBJ1-5; TRBD1 matches at 8 bases. The trim removed 7 bases at V and 2 bases at J, leaving 7 bases unmatched. The CDR3 extends over 15 amino acids. CDR3 nucleotides: TGTGCCAGCACCGATGGACAGGGCGGCAATCAGCCCCAGCATTTT. This encodes CASTDGQGGNQPQHF.

The rearrangement links TRBV6-5 to TRBJ2-1; tentative D call: TRBD2 (6 bases). Trimming took off 2 bases at V and 5 bases at J, with 10 bases between the two ends. Germline V gene lookup returns CDR1 MNHEY and CDR2 SVGAGI. The CDR3 covers 14 residues. The CDR3 region has the DNA TGTGCCAGCAGTTACCCACGGGAGAACAATGAGCAGTTCTTC. The encoded protein is CASSYPRENNEQFF.

The chain recombines TRBV10-1 with TRBJ1-1, with D possibly TRBD1 on 6 matching bases. Germline lookup yields CDR1 WNHNN and CDR2 SYGVQD (reference sequence). V was cut by 3 bases and J by 7 bases, with 12 bases left in between. This CDR3 has 13 amino acids. CDR3 coding DNA: TGCGCCAGCAGTGATTCTAACAGGGATGAAGCTTTCTTT. Its translation is CASSDSNRDEAFF.

The chain joins TRBV20-1 to TRBJ2-7, with 14 bases aligning to TRBD2. CDR1 DFQATT and CDR2 SNEGSKA come from the germline V gene (reference sequence). V gave up 5 bases and J gave up 2 bases; unmatched junction bases: 5. The CDR3 sequence is 15 residues long. Here the CDR3 DNA reads TGCAGTGCTCTCCCGGGACTAGCGGGGGCCTACGAGCAGTACTTC. Translation gives CSALPGLAGAYEQYF.

V usage is TRBV11-2 and J usage is TRBJ1-1, with 11 bases identical to TRBD1. Germline V gives CDR1 SGHAT, CDR2 FQNNGV. The CDR3 runs to 15 residues. With V trimmed by 5 bases and J by 3 bases, 5 bases remained unmatched. The CDR3 nucleotides read TGTGCCAGCAGCGCCGGACAGGGGGCGTACACTGAAGCTTTCTTT. Its translation: CASSAGQGAYTEAFF.